The T cell receptor beta chain described here comes from a study of shared clonotypes between healthy human individuals. Clones were sequenced by immunoSEQ multiplex PCR, and TCRdb holds only the in-frame ones, with some missing. The sample lists around 200,000 clones, just under 95% seen once, with 0.067% in the top ten. Germline lookup yields CDR1 SGHTA and CDR2 FQGNSA. Trimming cost V 4 bases and J 5 bases; bases outside gene matches: 6. The CDR3 has 14 residues. V gene TRBV7-2 combines with J gene TRBJ2-7; 9 positions match TRBD2. The receptor was derived from a woman aged 25 to 45 in good health. Sequenced input: naive CD4+ T cells sorted from blood. The subset: CD45RA+ positively selected. The CDR3 region has the DNA TGTGCCAGCAGCTCCCTAGCGGGGAGTAACGAGCAGTACTTC. It codes for CASSSLAGSNEQYF.